The 18 T cell receptor beta chains presented below share a single source sample, sequenced in a study of T cells in localized non-small cell lung cancer. The table came from immunoSEQ multiplex PCR; TCRdb's copy has only in-frame clones and leaves some out. Of tens of thousands of clones in the sample, roughly four fifths are singletons; the top ten hold just under 20%. This sample comprised peripheral blood, obtained before any cancer treatment. These receptors all come from a female donor aged 60 or older with stage II squamous cell lung carcinoma.

CDR3 coding DNA: TGTGCCAGCACCGTGGGGCATGTTTTATCTGGAAACACCATATATTTT. It yields the protein CASTVGHVLSGNTIYF. The gene calls are TRBV5-5 and TRBJ1-3, with D perhaps matching TRBD1 (5 bases). CDR3 size: 16 residues. V dropped 6 bases and J dropped 1 base, with 17 bases sitting between them. The germline gives CDR1 SGHKS, CDR2 YYEKEE (reference sequence).

The rearrangement links TRBV5-1 to TRBJ2-7; D may be TRBD1 (6 bases). This CDR3 spans 15 amino acids. Germline V CDR1 and CDR2: SGHRS, YFSETQ. V was trimmed by 0 bases and J by 3 bases, leaving 13 bases between them. The CDR3 region has the DNA TGCGCCAGCAGCTTGGTTTTAGGGACAAGCTACGAGCAGTACTTC. Encoded protein: CASSLVLGTSYEQYF. The full variable domain, rest sourced from reference TRBV5-1 and TRBJ2-7, is KAGVTQTPRYLIKTRGQQVTLSCSPISGHRSVSWYQQTPGQGLQFLFEYFSETQRNKGNFPGRFSGRQFSNSRSEMNVSTLELGDSALYLCASSLVLGTSYEQYFGPGTRLTVT.

This rearrangement joins TRBV6-1 to TRBJ2-2, with D unresolved. The V gene lost 2 bases and the J gene lost 2 bases, with 12 bases spanning the gap. Looked up from germline, CDR1 is MNHNS and CDR2 is SASEGT. CDR3 size: 16 residues. CDR3 sequence: CASSERTPGNTGELFF. CDR3 sequence (DNA): TGTGCCAGCAGTGAAAGGACGCCCGGAAACACCGGGGAGCTGTTTTTT.

This chain links TRBV6-6 with TRBJ2-7; maybe TRBD1 (6 bases). The CDR3 is made up of 12 amino acids. Germline V gene lookup returns CDR1 MNHNY and CDR2 SVGAGI (reference sequence). Deletions cut 6 bases from V and 6 bases from J, with 12 bases between. In DNA, the CDR3 is TGTGCCAGCAGCCTACTCAGGGGCGAGCAGTACTTC. Its protein is CASSLLRGEQYF.

The J gene is TRBJ1-2, the V gene TRBV6-5; TRBD1 might be the D (5 bases). The CDR3 consists of 13 residues. The germline CDR1 and CDR2 sequences are MNHEY and SVGAGI. Trimming removed 0 bases from V and 4 bases from J, with 6 bases in between. CDR3 sequence reads: CASSYSGGYGYTF. For the CDR3, the DNA is TGTGCCAGCAGTTACTCTGGGGGCTATGGCTACACCTTC.

The V and J genes are TRBV29-1 and TRBJ1-5; 11 bases fit TRBD1. The CDR3 loop spans 15 amino acids. Germline CDR1 reads SQVTM; CDR2 reads ANQGSEA. Trimming cost V 1 base and J 4 bases; bases outside gene matches: 3. The CDR3 DNA follows: TGCAGCGTTGAAGTAGGACAGGGGGCGAATCAGCCCCAGCATTTT. Translating gives CSVEVGQGANQPQHF.

The rearrangement joins TRBV29-1 to TRBJ1-1; D is unresolved. Trimming removed 4 bases from V and 0 bases from J, with 9 bases in between. The germline gives CDR1 SQVTM, CDR2 ANQGSEA. This CDR3 is built from 13 residues. This CDR3 is CSVAHSMNTEAFF. The CDR3 nucleotides read TGCAGCGTTGCCCACAGCATGAACACTGAAGCTTTCTTT.

J is TRBJ1-2 and V is TRBV7-9, with TRBD1 as a possible D gene (5 bases). The CDR3 consists of 17 residues. Germline V CDR1 and CDR2: SEHNR, FQNEAQ (reference sequence). The germline V and J ends were trimmed by 5 bases and 4 bases, with 23 bases remaining between them. For the CDR3, the DNA is TGTGCCAGCAGCACCATGGGCGGGGCGCGGGGTAGCTATGGCTACACCTTC. Protein: CASSTMGGARGSYGYTF.

This chain links TRBV5-1 with TRBJ1-2; D is unresolved. Per the germline V gene, CDR1 is SGHRS and CDR2 is YFSETQ. The V and J ends lost 0 bases and 4 bases respectively, with 7 bases between them. This CDR3 has 13 amino acids. The CDR3, as DNA: TGCGCCAGCAGCTTGGAGGCAGTCTATGGCTACACCTTC. It is translated as CASSLEAVYGYTF.

The rearrangement links TRBV7-2 to TRBJ1-5, with no clear D. V shed 3 bases and J shed 0 bases, with 3 bases lying between them. From germline, CDR1 is SGHTA and CDR2 FQGNSA. This CDR3 is 13 amino acids long. DNA of the CDR3: TGTGCCAGCAGCTTCACTAGCAATCAGCCCCAGCATTTT. Encoded protein: CASSFTSNQPQHF.

V and J are TRBV7-2 and TRBJ2-2, with TRBD2 matching over 7 bases. The CDR3 is 17 residues long. V shed 2 bases and J 6 bases; nucleotides not matched to a gene: 12. Germline values: CDR1 SGHTA, CDR2 FQGNSA. The CDR3: CASSLIPAQGGSGELFF. CDR3 coding DNA: TGTGCCAGCAGCTTAATCCCCGCGCAGGGAGGGTCCGGGGAGCTGTTTTTT.

The chain couples TRBV6-1 to TRBJ1-2; unclear D gene. Germline V gives CDR1 MNHNS, CDR2 SASEGT. The CDR3 consists of 16 residues. V was pared by 4 bases and J by 2 bases, with 17 bases between. The CDR3 spells CASSGRSGGFNYGYTF. The DNA for the CDR3 is TGTGCCAGCAGTGGCCGTAGCGGAGGGTTCAACTATGGCTACACCTTC.

V and J are TRBV7-3 and TRBJ1-1, with 9 nucleotides matching TRBD1. Germline values: CDR1 SGHTA, CDR2 FQGTGA. The junction had 14 bases not matched to a gene; V was cut back by 5 bases and J by 1 base. CDR3 length: 18 amino acids. In DNA form, the CDR3 reads TGTGCCAGCAGCCCACGGGTATGGGACAGGGAGAGGAACACTGAAGCTTTCTTT. Protein product: CASSPRVWDRERNTEAFF.

This clone was seen a handful of times. The rearrangement links TRBV9 to TRBJ1-2; possibly TRBD1 for D (5 bases). CDR3 length equals 15 residues. Germline V lookup: CDR1 SGDLS, CDR2 YYNGEE. V lost 0 bases, J lost 8 bases, and 17 bases lay in between. The CDR3 sequence: CASSVGAGTGLGYTF. The CDR3 DNA is TGTGCCAGCAGCGTAGGGGCAGGGACGGGTTTAGGCTACACCTTC.

This clone was recorded a few times. V usage is TRBV10-3 and J usage is TRBJ1-3; D may be TRBD1 (6 bases). The CDR3 extends over 14 amino acids. The V gene lost 8 bases and the J gene lost 2 bases, with 13 bases spanning the gap. Germline CDR1 is ENHRY and CDR2 is SYGVKD. The CDR3 DNA is TGTGCCATCTACGGGGGGCCCCCTGGAAACACCATATATTTT. Protein sequence: CAIYGGPPGNTIYF.

The chain joins TRBV7-3 to TRBJ2-3, with D unresolved. V was cut by 2 bases and J by 6 bases, with 6 bases left in between. Germline values: CDR1 SGHTA, CDR2 FQGTGA. The CDR3 totals 12 residues. The CDR3 nucleotides are TGTGCCAGCAGCTTAGACGGGGATACGCAGTATTTT. This sequence encodes CASSLDGDTQYF.

The count of this clone is one. The chain recombines TRBV7-8 with TRBJ1-1; tentative D call: TRBD1 (5 bases). CDR1 and CDR2 from the germline V gene are SGHVS and FQNEAQ. This CDR3 comprises 14 residues. The germline V and J ends were trimmed by 3 bases and 6 bases, with 14 bases remaining between them. The CDR3 protein is CASSFDLWGPEAFF. The CDR3 bases are TGTGCCAGCAGCTTCGACCTCTGGGGCCCTGAAGCTTTCTTT.

The chain carries TRBV10-3 and TRBJ1-5; 7 positions agree with TRBD1. This CDR3 region has 14 residues. Germline CDR1 and CDR2: ENHRY and SYGVKD. J lost 0 bases, V lost 9 bases, and 5 bases had no gene match. The CDR3 bases are TGTGCCATTAAGGGACAGTCTAGCAATCAGCCCCAGCATTTT. Its protein is CAIKGQSSNQPQHF.